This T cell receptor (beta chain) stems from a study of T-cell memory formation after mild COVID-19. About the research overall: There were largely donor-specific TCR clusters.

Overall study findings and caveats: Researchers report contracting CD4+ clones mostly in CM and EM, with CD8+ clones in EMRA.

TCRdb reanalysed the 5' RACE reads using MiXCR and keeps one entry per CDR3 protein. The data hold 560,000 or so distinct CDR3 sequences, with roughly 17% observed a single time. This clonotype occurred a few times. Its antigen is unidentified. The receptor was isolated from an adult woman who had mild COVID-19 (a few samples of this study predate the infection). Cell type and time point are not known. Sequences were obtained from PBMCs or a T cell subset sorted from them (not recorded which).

The CDR3 region is CASSSGDSTYEQYF. Here the CDR3 DNA reads TGTGCCAGCAGTTCCGGGGACTCAACCTACGAGCAGTACTTC. V gene TRBV2 combines with J gene TRBJ2-7, with D possibly TRBD2 on 6 matching bases. V was shortened by 5 bases and J by 2 bases, with 13 bases between the two germline ends. The germline V gene encodes CDR1 SNHLY and CDR2 FYNNEI. The length of the CDR3 is 14 residues.